This T cell receptor beta chain was obtained from a study of OX40 agonist ivuxolimab in advanced cancers. Study-wide context: An agonistic human IgG2 monoclonal antibody against OX40 (CD134) was given. Six ivuxolimab dose levels, 0.01 to 10 mg/kg, were given intravenously every 2 weeks. Regarding the study as a whole: Clones of CD4+ and CD8+ blood T cells grew by week 6 at doses of 0.1 to 3.0 mg/kg.

Trimming took 5 bases from V and 1 from J, leaving 18 bases between them. The CDR3 length is 16 residues. CDR1 is SGHTA and CDR2 is FQGNSA in the germline V gene. Cycle 7 day 1, cycle 4 day 1, and baseline were the timepoints at which blood was sampled. Only one count was recorded for this clone. As yet, its antigen is unknown. Repertoires were generated with immunoSEQ multiplex PCR, while TCRdb's copy carries only in-frame clones and drops some. The data show 150,000 to 190,000 clones, 90% to 95% seen once. The chain has TRBV7-2 and TRBJ2-7, with D maybe TRBD2 (6 bases). The material was CD4+ or CD8+ T cells sorted from blood, obtained in a trial of the OX40 agonist ivuxolimab. This TCR was recovered from an adult with an advanced solid tumor such as melanoma, head and neck, liver or kidney cancer. The CDR3 DNA reads TGTGCCAGCAGCCTACTCTTCGGCGGGATATCCTACGAGCAGTACTTC. As protein: CASSLLFGGISYEQYF.